The 6 T cell receptor beta chains reported below all come from one sample, sequenced in a study of blood T cell repertoires in COVID-19. The protocol was immunoSEQ multiplex PCR, while the TCRdb copy is restricted to in-frame clones and leaves out a portion. The table lists approximately 120,000 clones, 70% to 80% of them singletons, with more than 10% in the top ten. The sequencing sample was made of peripheral blood. These receptors all stem from a human donor in a cohort sampled during active COVID-19.

This clone appeared once. The CDR3 coding sequence is TGTGCCAGCAGCCAAGGGTTGCGGGGGGGCATAGATACGCAGTATTTT. Amino acids: CASSQGLRGGIDTQYF. The chain couples TRBV3-1 (or the pseudogene TRBV3-2) to TRBJ2-3; 9 bases match TRBD2. Germline V gives CDR1 LGHDT, CDR2 YNNKEL (reference sequence). This CDR3 is built from 16 residues. With V trimmed by 1 base and J by 5 bases, 7 bases remained unmatched.

This clone has more than one count but fewer than ten. The genes are TRBV7-9 and TRBJ1-3; TRBD1 is a possible D gene (6 bases). This CDR3 is 16 amino acids long. Trimming cost V 4 bases and J 1 base, with 14 bases left between them. Germline V lookup: CDR1 SEHNR, CDR2 FQNEAQ (reference sequence). The CDR3 here is CASSSPQGWSGNTIYF. The CDR3 DNA reads as TGTGCCAGCAGCTCCCCCCAGGGGTGGTCTGGAAACACCATATATTTT.

This clone has just a few counts. V and J are TRBV6-5 and TRBJ1-6; TRBD1 matches 7 bases. The CDR3 is 16 amino acids. Germline CDR1 is MNHEY and CDR2 is SVGAGI. Trimming cost V 2 bases and J 7 bases; bases outside gene matches: 8. In DNA, the CDR3 is TGTGCCAGCAGTTACACGCGACAGGGAGGCAATTCACCCCTCCACTTT. This translates into CASSYTRQGGNSPLHF.

This clone has more than one count but fewer than ten. The chain combines TRBV16 with TRBJ1-2; 7 bases are a match to TRBD1. The CDR3 spans 16 residues. The junction had 10 bases not matched to a gene; V was cut back by 4 bases and J by 2 bases. The germline V gene encodes CDR1 KGHSY and CDR2 FQNENV. CDR3 in amino acids: CASSRGTGEANYGYTF. CDR3 in DNA: TGTGCCAGCAGCCGCGGAACAGGGGAGGCGAACTATGGCTACACCTTC.

CDR3 loop: CASSNTGVGDTQYF. The CDR3 nucleotides are TGTGCCAGTAGTAATACAGGGGTGGGAGATACGCAGTATTTT. The gene calls are TRBV19 and TRBJ2-3; 7 nucleotides align to TRBD1. V lost 4 bases and J lost 5; bases outside the gene matches: 6. The CDR3 is 14 amino acids. Germline CDR1 is LNHDA and CDR2 is SQIVND (reference sequence). Based on the CDR3 plus reference TRBV19 and TRBJ2-3, the full variable domain is DGGITQSPKYLFRKEGQNVTLSCEQNLNHDAMYWYRQDPGQGLRLIYYSQIVNDFQKGDIAEGYSVSREKKESFPLTVTSAQKNPTAFYLCASSNTGVGDTQYFGPGTRLTVL.

The rearrangement uses TRBV5-8 and TRBJ2-4, with 7 positions matching TRBD1. Germline values: CDR1 SGHTS, CDR2 YDEGEE. The CDR3 length is 13 residues. J gave up 8 bases and V 3 bases, and 5 bases lay outside the gene matches. DNA for the CDR3: TGTGCCAGCAGCTGGAACCAGGGGGACATTCAGTACTTC. Protein sequence: CASSWNQGDIQYF.